The entry below describes one T cell receptor (beta chain). Its target is not known. The ViraFEST assay expanded antigen-specific CD4+ T cells with viral peptide pools before sequencing. The culture ran for about 11 days, and then CD4+ T cells were isolated. Previously uninfected by SARS-CoV-2, the vaccine recipients also showed negative nucleocapsid antibodies. Researchers swapped half the medium for IL-2 medium on both days 3 and 7. Clones were read by immunoSEQ multiplex PCR, and TCRdb kept only the in-frame ones, dropping some. In the table there are about 24,000 clones, just under 75% of which are singletons. This specimen belongs to a study of vaccination effects on CD4 cells after COVID-19. Looking at the study overall: All participants had two doses of either the BNT162b2 or mRNA-1273 vaccine.

The CDR3 spans 15 residues. Germline values: CDR1 SGHRS, CDR2 YFSETQ. Trimming removed 1 base from V and 2 bases from J; junction bases left unmatched: 6. The chain combines TRBV5-1 with TRBJ2-7; 7 bases align to TRBD1. The receptor comes from a human donor who received a COVID-19 vaccine. Sequenced material: CD4+ T cells from PBMCs cultured with SARS-CoV-2 spike peptides, taken before COVID-19 vaccination. The CDR3 is CASSLTGQKTYEQYF. In DNA form, the CDR3 reads TGCGCCAGCAGCTTGACGGGACAGAAAACCTACGAGCAGTACTTC.